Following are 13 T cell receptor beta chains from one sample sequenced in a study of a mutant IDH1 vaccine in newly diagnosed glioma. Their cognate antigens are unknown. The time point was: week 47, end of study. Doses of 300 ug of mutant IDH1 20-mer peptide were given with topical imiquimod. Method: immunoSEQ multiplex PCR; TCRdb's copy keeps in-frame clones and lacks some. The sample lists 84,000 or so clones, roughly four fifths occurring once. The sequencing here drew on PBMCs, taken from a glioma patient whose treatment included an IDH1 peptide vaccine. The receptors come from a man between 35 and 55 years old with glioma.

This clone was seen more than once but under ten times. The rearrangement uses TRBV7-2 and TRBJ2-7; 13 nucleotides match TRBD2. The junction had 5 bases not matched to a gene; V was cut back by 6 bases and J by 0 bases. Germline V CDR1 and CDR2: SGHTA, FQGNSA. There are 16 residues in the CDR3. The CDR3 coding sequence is TGTGCCAGCAGTTCCCGACTAGCGGGGGGCTCCTACGAGCAGTACTTC. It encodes CASSSRLAGGSYEQYF. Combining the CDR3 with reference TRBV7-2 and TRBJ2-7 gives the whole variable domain GAGVSQSPSNKVTEKGKDVELRCDPISGHTALYWYRQSLGQGLEFLIYFQGNSAPDKSGLPSDRFSAERTGGSVSTLTIQRTQQEDSAVYLCASSSRLAGGSYEQYFGPGTRLTVT.

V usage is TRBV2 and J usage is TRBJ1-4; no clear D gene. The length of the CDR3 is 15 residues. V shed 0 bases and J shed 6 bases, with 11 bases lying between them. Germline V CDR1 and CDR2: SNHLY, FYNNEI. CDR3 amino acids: CASSEAFQRYEKLFF. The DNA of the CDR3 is TGTGCCAGCAGTGAAGCGTTCCAACGGTATGAAAAACTGTTTTTT.

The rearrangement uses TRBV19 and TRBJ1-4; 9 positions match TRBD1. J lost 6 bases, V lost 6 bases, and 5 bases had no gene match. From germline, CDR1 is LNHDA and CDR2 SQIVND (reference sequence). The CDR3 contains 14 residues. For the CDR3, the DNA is TGTGCCAGTAGCGGTTGGGACAGGGATGAAAAACTGTTTTTT. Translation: CASSGWDRDEKLFF. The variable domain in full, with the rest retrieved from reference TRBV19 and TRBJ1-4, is DGGITQSPKYLFRKEGQNVTLSCEQNLNHDAMYWYRQDPGQGLRLIYYSQIVNDFQKGDIAEGYSVSREKKESFPLTVTSAQKNPTAFYLCASSGWDRDEKLFFGSGTQLSVL.

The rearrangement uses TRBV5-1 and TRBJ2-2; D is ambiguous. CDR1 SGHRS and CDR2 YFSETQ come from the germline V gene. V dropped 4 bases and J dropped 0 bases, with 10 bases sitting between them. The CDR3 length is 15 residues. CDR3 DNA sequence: TGCGCCAGCAGCGAGGCAGTACCGAACACCGGGGAGCTGTTTTTT. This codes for CASSEAVPNTGELFF.

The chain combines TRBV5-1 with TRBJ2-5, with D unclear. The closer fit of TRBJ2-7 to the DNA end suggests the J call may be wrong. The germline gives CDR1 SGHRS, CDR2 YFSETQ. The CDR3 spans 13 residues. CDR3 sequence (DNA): TGCGCCAGCAGCTTGCCCAGGAATTACGAGCAGTACTTC. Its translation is CASSLPRNYEQYF.

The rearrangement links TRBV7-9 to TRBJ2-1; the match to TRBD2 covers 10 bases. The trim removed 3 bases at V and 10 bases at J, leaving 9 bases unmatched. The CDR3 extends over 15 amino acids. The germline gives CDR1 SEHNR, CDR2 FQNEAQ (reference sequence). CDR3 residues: CASSFLWLAGDEQFF. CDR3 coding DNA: TGTGCCAGCAGCTTCCTCTGGCTAGCGGGAGACGAGCAGTTCTTC.

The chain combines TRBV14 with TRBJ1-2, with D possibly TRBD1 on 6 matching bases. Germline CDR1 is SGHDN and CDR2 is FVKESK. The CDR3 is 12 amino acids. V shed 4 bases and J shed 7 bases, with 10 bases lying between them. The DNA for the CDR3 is TGTGCCAGCAGCCGACAGGATCTTGGCTACACCTTC. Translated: CASSRQDLGYTF.

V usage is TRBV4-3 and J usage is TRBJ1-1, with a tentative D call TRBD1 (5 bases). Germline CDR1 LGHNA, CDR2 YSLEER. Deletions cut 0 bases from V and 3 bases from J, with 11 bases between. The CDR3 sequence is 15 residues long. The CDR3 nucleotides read TGCGCCAGCAGCCAAGATTGGGGGGGAGACACTGAAGCTTTCTTT. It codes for CASSQDWGGDTEAFF.

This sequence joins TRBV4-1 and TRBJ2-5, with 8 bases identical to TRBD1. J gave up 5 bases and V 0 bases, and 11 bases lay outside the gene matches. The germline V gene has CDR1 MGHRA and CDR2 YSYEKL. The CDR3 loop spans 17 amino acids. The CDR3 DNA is TGCGCCAGCAGCCAAGATCCACCCTTGGGACAGGCGGAGACCCAGTACTTC. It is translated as CASSQDPPLGQAETQYF.

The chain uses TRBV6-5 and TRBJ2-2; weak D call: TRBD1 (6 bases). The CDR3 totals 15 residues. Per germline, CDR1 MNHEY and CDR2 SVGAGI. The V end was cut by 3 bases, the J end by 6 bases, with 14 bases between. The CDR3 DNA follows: TGTGCCAGCAGTTATATAACAGGGCAACCCGGGGAGCTGTTTTTT. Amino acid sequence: CASSYITGQPGELFF.

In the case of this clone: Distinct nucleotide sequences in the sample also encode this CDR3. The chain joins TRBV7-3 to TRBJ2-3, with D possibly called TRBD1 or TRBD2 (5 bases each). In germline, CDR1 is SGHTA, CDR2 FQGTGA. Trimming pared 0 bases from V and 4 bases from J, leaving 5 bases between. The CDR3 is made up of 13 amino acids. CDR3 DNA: TGTGCCAGCAGCTTAACGGGACCAGATACGCAGTATTTT. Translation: CASSLTGPDTQYF.

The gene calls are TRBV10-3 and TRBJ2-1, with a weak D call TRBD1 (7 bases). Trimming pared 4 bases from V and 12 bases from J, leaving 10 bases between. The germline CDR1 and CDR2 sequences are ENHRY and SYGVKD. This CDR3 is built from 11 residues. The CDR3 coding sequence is TGTGCCATCAGTGGTCAGGGGGGGCAGTTCTTC. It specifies CAISGQGGQFF.

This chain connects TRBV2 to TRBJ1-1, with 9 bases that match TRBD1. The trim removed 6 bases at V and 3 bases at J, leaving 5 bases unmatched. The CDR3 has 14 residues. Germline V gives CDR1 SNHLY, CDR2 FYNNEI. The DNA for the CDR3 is TGTGCCAGCAGGGACAGGGGAAGGTACACTGAAGCTTTCTTT. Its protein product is CASRDRGRYTEAFF. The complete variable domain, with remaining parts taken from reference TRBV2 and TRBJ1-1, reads EPEVTQTPSHQVTQMGQEVILRCVPISNHLYFYWYRQILGQKVEFLVSFYNNEISEKSEIFDDQFSVERPDGSNFTLKIRSTKLEDSAMYFCASRDRGRYTEAFFGQGTRLTVV.